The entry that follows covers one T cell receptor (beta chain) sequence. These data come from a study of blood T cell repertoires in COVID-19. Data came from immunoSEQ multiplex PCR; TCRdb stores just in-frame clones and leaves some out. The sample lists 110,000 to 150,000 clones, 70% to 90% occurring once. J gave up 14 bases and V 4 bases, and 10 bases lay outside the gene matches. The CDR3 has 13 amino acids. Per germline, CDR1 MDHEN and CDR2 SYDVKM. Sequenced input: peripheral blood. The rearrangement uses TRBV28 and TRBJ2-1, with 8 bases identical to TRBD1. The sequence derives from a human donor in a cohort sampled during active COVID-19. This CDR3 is CASSSRTGSGEFF. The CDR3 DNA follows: TGTGCCAGCAGTTCCAGGACAGGGTCGGGGGAGTTCTTC.